This TCR beta chain was documented in a study of naive and memory T cell subsets. The beta constant-region primer was an equimolar mix of two oligonucleotides covering TRBC1 and TRBC2. TCRdb re-called the UMI-ligation and nested PCR reads through MiXCR, storing one row per CDR3 protein. In the table there are tens of thousands of distinct CDR3 sequences, roughly 7% of which are singletons. Study-level points and caveats: The power law exponent of TCR abundance differed between naive and memory cells.

Separate alpha and beta amplification began at the second PCR step. Germline values: CDR1 SEHNR, CDR2 FQNEAQ (reference sequence). The V segment lost 4 bases and the J segment 8 bases; nucleotides outside the gene matches: 4. The CDR3 is 12 amino acids. This clonotype was detected many times. Its antigen is unidentified. The chain uses TRBV7-9 and TRBJ1-2, with 7 bases lining up with TRBD1. The receptor was derived from a human donor in good health. Input material: central memory CD4+ T cells from blood. CDR3 amino acids: CASSSRQGGYTF. In nucleotides, the CDR3 is TGTGCCAGCAGCTCGAGACAGGGCGGCTACACCTTC.